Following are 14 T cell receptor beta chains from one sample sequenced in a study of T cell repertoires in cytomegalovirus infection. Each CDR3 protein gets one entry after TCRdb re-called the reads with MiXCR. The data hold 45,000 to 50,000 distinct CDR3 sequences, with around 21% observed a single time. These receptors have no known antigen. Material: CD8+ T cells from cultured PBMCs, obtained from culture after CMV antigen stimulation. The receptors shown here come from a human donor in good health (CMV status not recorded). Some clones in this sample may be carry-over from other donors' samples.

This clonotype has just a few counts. CDR3 sequence: CASSGTGATDTQYF. CDR3 nucleotide sequence: TGTGCCAGCAGCGGGACAGGGGCGACAGATACGCAGTATTTT. The genes are TRBV9 and TRBJ2-3, with 9 bases identical to TRBD1. CDR3 length: 14 residues. The trim removed 3 bases at V and 3 bases at J, leaving 2 bases unmatched. Germline CDR1 reads SGDLS; CDR2 reads YYNGEE.

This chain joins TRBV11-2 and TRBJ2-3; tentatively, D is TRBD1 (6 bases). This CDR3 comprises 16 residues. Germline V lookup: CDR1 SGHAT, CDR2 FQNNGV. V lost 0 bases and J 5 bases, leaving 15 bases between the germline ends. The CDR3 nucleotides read TGTGCCAGCAGCTTAGATCCGTCCAGGGGAATAGATACGCAGTATTTT. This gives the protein CASSLDPSRGIDTQYF.

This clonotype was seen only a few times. The CDR3 nucleotides are TGCGCCAGCAGCCCTTGGACTAGCGGGGGGAGCACAGATACGCAGTATTTT. Translation: CASSPWTSGGSTDTQYF. The chain is built from TRBV4-3 and TRBJ2-3, with 14 bases fitting TRBD2. The CDR3 runs to 17 residues. V shed 4 bases and J 0 bases; nucleotides not matched to a gene: 3. Germline V gene sequence: CDR1 LGHNA, CDR2 YSLEER.

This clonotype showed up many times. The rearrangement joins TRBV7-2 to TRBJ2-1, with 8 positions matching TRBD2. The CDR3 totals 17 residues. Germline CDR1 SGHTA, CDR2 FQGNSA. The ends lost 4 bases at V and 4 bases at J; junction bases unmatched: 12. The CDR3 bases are TGTGCCAGCAGCTCCGACCACAGAGCGGGGGCTTACAATGAGCAGTTCTTC. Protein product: CASSSDHRAGAYNEQFF.

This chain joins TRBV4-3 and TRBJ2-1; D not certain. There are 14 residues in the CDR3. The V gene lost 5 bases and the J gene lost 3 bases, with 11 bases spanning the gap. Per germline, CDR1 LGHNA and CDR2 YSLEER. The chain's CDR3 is CASSVRRDYNEQFF. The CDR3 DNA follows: TGCGCCAGCAGCGTCAGAAGGGACTACAATGAGCAGTTCTTC.

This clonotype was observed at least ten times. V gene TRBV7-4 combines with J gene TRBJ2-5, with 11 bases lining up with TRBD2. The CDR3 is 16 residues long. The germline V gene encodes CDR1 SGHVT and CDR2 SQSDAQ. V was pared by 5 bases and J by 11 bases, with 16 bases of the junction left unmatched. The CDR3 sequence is CASSPKIAGGPNLQYF. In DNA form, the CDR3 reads TGTGCCAGCAGCCCAAAAATAGCGGGGGGGCCGAATTTGCAGTACTTC.

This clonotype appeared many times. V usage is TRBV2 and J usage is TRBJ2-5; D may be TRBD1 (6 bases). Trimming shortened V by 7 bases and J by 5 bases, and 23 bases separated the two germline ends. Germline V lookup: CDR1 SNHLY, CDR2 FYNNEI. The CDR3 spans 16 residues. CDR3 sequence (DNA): TGTGCCAGCACCCCCGAAAGAACAGGGTGGGTCGAGACCCAGTACTTC. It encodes CASTPERTGWVETQYF.

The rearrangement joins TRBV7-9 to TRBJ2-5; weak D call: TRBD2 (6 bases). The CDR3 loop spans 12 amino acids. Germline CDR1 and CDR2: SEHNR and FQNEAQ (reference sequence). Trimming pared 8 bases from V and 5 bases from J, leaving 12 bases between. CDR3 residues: CASRRGSETQYF. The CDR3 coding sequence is TGTGCCAGCCGGAGGGGTTCGGAGACCCAGTACTTC. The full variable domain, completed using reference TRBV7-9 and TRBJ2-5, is DTGVSQNPRHKITKRGQNVTFRCDPISEHNRLYWYRQTLGQGPEFLTYFQNEAQLEKSRLLSDRFSAERPKGSFSTLEIQRTEQGDSAMYLCASRRGSETQYFGPGTRLLVL.

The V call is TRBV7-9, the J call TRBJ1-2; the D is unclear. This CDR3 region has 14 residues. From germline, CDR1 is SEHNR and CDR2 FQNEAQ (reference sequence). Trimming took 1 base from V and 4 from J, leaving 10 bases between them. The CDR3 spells CASSLGGLLYGYTF. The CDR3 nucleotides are TGTGCCAGCAGCTTAGGCGGATTACTCTATGGCTACACCTTC.

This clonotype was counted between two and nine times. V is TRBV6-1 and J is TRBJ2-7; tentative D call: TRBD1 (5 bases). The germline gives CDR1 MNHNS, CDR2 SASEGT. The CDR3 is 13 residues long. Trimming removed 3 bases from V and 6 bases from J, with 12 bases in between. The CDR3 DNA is TGTGCCAGCAGTGAGGGGCCTCGGGTCGAGCAGTACTTC. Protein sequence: CASSEGPRVEQYF.

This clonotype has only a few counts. Here the CDR3 DNA reads TGTGCCAGCAGTCGCAGCGGGGTTTCGCGGGAGCAGTACTTC. This codes for CASSRSGVSREQYF. The rearrangement joins TRBV27 to TRBJ2-7, with 7 bases matching TRBD2. From germline, CDR1 is MNHEY and CDR2 SMNVEV (reference sequence). The CDR3 covers 14 residues. V dropped 5 bases and J dropped 7; count of bases not matched to a gene: 11.

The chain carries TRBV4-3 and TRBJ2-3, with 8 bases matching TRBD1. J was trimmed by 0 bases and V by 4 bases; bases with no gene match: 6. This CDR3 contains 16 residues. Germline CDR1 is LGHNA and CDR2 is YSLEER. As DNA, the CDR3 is TGCGCCAGCAGCCCCGACAGGGGCCCTAGCACAGATACGCAGTATTTT. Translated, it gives CASSPDRGPSTDTQYF.

The CDR3: CASSGGGVSETQYF. For the CDR3, the DNA is TGTGCCAGCAGCGGCGGAGGGGTCTCAGAGACCCAGTACTTC. V gene TRBV9 combines with J gene TRBJ2-5, with D possibly matching TRBD2 (6 bases). The CDR3 runs to 14 residues. V lost 3 bases to trimming and J lost 4 bases, with 13 bases between them. Germline V gene data show CDR1 as SGDLS and CDR2 as YYNGEE.

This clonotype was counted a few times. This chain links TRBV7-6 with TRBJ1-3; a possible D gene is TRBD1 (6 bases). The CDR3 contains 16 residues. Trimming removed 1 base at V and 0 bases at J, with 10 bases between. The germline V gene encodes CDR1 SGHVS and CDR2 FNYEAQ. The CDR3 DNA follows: TGTGCCAGCAGCTTAGAGGGGGGCTTCTCTGGAAACACCATATATTTT. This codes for CASSLEGGFSGNTIYF.